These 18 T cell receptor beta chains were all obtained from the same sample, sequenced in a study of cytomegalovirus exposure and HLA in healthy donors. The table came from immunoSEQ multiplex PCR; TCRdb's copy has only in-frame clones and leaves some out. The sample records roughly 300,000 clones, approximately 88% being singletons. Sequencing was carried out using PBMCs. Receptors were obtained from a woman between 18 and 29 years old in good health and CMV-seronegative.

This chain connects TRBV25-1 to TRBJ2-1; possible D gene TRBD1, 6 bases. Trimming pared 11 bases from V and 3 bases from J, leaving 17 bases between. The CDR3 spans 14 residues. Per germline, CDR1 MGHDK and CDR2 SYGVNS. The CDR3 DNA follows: TGTGCCTCAACCAGGGGCCGTATCTACAATGAGCAGTTCTTC. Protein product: CASTRGRIYNEQFF.

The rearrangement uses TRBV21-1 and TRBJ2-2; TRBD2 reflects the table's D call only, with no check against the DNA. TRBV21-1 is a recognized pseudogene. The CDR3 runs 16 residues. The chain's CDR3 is CASSKGLAGDAGELFF. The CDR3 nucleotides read TGTGCCAGCAGCAAAGGTCTAGCGGGAGATGCCGGGGAGCTGTTTTTT.

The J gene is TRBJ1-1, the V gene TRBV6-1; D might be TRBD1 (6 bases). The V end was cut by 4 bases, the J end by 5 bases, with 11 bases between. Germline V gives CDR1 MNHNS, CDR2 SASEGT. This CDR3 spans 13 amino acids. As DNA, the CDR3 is TGTGCCAGCAGTGCTACAGGGTTTACTGAAGCTTTCTTT. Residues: CASSATGFTEAFF.

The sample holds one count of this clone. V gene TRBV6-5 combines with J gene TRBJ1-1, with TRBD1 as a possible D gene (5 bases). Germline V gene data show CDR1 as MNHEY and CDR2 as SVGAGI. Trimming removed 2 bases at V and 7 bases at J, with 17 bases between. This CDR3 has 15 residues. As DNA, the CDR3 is TGTGCCAGCAGTTACACCGACAGAGAAAGTAATGAAGCTTTCTTT. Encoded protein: CASSYTDRESNEAFF.

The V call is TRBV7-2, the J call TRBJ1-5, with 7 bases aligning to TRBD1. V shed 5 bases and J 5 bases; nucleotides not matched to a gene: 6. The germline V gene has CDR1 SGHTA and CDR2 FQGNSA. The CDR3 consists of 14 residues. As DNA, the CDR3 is TGTGCCAGCAGCCCCAGACAGGGCGATCAGCCCCAGCATTTT. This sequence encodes CASSPRQGDQPQHF.

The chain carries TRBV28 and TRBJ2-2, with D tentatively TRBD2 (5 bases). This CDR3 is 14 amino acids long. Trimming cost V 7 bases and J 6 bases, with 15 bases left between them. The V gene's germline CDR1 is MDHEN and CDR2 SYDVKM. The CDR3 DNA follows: TGTGCCAGCACCCAACGGCCCGGGGCCGGGGAGCTGTTTTTT. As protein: CASTQRPGAGELFF.

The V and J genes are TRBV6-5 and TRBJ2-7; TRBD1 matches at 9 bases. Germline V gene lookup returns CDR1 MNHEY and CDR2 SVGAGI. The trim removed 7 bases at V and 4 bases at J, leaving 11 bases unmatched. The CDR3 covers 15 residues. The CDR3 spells CASKRSGTGTYEQYF. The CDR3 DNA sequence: TGTGCCAGCAAACGCTCCGGGACAGGGACTTACGAGCAGTACTTC.

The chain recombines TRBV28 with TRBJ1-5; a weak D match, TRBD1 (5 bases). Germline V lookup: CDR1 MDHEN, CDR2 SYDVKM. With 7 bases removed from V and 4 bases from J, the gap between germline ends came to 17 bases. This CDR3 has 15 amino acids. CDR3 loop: CASKGRGGANQPQHF. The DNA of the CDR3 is TGTGCCAGCAAAGGTCGTGGAGGGGCTAATCAGCCCCAGCATTTT.

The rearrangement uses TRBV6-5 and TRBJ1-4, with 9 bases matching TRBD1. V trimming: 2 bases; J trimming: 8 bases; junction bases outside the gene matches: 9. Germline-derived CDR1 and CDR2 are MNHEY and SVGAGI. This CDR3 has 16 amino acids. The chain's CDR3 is CASSYETGGGEEKLFF. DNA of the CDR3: TGTGCCAGCAGTTACGAGACAGGGGGTGGAGAGGAAAAACTGTTTTTT.

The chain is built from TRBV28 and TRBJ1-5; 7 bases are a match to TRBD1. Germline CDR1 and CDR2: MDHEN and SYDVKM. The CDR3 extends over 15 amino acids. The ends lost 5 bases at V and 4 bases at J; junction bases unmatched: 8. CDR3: CASSVTGPPNQPQHF. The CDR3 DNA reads TGTGCCAGCAGTGTGACAGGGCCACCAAATCAGCCCCAGCATTTT.

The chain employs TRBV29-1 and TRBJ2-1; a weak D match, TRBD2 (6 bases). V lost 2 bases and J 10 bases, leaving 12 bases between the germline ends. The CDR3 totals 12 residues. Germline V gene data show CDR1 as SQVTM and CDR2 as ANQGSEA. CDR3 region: CSVELANREQFF. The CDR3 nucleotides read TGCAGCGTTGAACTAGCGAATAGAGAGCAGTTCTTC.

As DNA, the CDR3 is TGTGCCAGCAGCTCACGGCGGAATGAAAAACTGTTTTTT. Its protein is CASSSRRNEKLFF. This chain joins TRBV7-9 and TRBJ1-4; D remains unclear. V was trimmed by 4 bases and J by 5 bases, leaving 8 bases between them. CDR3 length: 13 amino acids. CDR1 is SEHNR and CDR2 is FQNEAQ in the germline V gene (reference sequence).

In nucleotides, the CDR3 is TGTGCCAGTAGCCCACGAGGAAGACAGGGCGTTAGGTCACCCCTCCACTTT. It specifies CASSPRGRQGVRSPLHF. The chain uses TRBV19 and TRBJ1-6, with 7 bases identical to TRBD1. CDR3 length equals 17 residues. The V segment lost 6 bases and the J segment 10 bases; nucleotides outside the gene matches: 18. Germline lookup yields CDR1 LNHDA and CDR2 SQIVND (reference sequence).

The CDR3: CASSLAGSRTGDLGYTF. DNA for the CDR3: TGTGCCAGCAGCTTGGCGGGTAGTCGGACAGGGGATTTGGGCTACACCTTC. This chain connects TRBV7-9 to TRBJ1-2, with 9 bases that match TRBD1. The CDR3 is 17 amino acids. Germline V gene data show CDR1 as SEHNR and CDR2 as FQNEAQ (reference sequence). Trimming took 3 bases from V and 8 from J; bases not matched to a gene: 16.

CDR3 residues: CASSASPGGDEQYF. CDR3 sequence (DNA): TGCGCCAGCAGTGCTTCACCTGGCGGGGATGAGCAGTACTTC. The rearrangement uses TRBV10-1 and TRBJ2-7; tentatively, D is TRBD2 (6 bases). This CDR3 is 14 amino acids long. Trimming cost V 4 bases and J 7 bases, with 17 bases left between them. The germline gives CDR1 WNHNN, CDR2 SYGVQD (reference sequence).

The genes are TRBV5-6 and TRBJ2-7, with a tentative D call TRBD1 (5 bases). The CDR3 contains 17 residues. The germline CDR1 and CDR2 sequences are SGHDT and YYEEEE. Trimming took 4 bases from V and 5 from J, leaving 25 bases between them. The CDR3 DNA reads TGTGCCAGCAGCCTGGAGTTAGACAGTTCTCCTAACCACGAGCAGTACTTC. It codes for CASSLELDSSPNHEQYF.

For the CDR3, the DNA is TGTGCCAGCAGCGTAGGGTCGGCTAGCTCGGAGCAGTACTTC. It translates to CASSVGSASSEQYF. The rearrangement uses TRBV9 and TRBJ2-7; weak D call: TRBD2 (5 bases). Per the germline V gene, CDR1 is SGDLS and CDR2 is YYNGEE. This CDR3 contains 14 residues. Trimming stripped 0 bases from V and 7 bases from J, with 14 bases between.

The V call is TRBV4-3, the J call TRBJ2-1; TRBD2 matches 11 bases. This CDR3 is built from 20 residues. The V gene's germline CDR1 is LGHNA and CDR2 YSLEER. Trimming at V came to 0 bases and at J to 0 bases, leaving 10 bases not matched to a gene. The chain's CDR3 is CASSQEVLAGGRSSYNEQFF. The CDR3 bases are TGCGCCAGCAGCCAAGAGGTCCTAGCGGGAGGCCGGAGCTCCTACAATGAGCAGTTCTTC.